The 30 T cell receptor beta chains in this list originate from one sample, sequenced in a study of OX40 agonist ivuxolimab in advanced cancers. Some clones are missing from TCRdb's copy, which holds only in-frame ones; the method was immunoSEQ multiplex PCR. This repertoire shows over 65,000 clones, roughly 91% found once; its top ten account for 1.5% to 2%. Material: CD4+ or CD8+ T cells sorted from blood, obtained in a trial of the OX40 agonist ivuxolimab. The receptors shown here come from an adult with an advanced solid tumor such as melanoma, head and neck, liver or kidney cancer.

V gene TRBV28 combines with J gene TRBJ2-4, with D possibly being TRBD2 (5 bases). Germline V gene sequence: CDR1 MDHEN, CDR2 SYDVKM. The CDR3 covers 15 residues. Trimming cost V 1 base and J 0 bases, with 7 bases left between them. CDR3: CASSLSGLAKNIQYF. In nucleotides, the CDR3 is TGTGCCAGCAGTTTATCGGGGTTAGCCAAAAACATTCAGTACTTC.

The chain has TRBV27 and TRBJ2-5; D unresolved. Trimming left V 3 bases short and J 2 bases short, with 7 bases between. This CDR3 is 13 amino acids long. Germline lookup yields CDR1 MNHEY and CDR2 SMNVEV (reference sequence). Written as DNA, the CDR3 is TGTGCCAGCAGTTTTGTCCCTCAAGAGACCCAGTACTTC. This gives the protein CASSFVPQETQYF.

The CDR3, as DNA: TGTGCCAGCAGTCGGGACAGGGGGCTTGGAAACACCATATATTTT. It is translated as CASSRDRGLGNTIYF. V is TRBV28 and J is TRBJ1-3; 12 bases are shared with TRBD1. Germline-derived CDR1 and CDR2 are MDHEN and SYDVKM. J lost 3 bases, V lost 5 bases, and 2 bases had no gene match. The CDR3 totals 15 residues.

The CDR3 is CASSLGLWDEQYF. CDR3 DNA sequence: TGTGCCAGCAGCTTAGGGTTGTGGGACGAGCAGTACTTC. This chain links TRBV7-6 with TRBJ2-7, with D unresolved. This CDR3 comprises 13 residues. The germline V gene encodes CDR1 SGHVS and CDR2 FNYEAQ. V lost 1 base, J lost 5 bases, and 9 bases lay in between.

This sequence joins TRBV10-3 and TRBJ1-1; D ambiguous. The CDR3 spans 14 residues. The V end was cut by 5 bases, the J end by 4 bases, with 14 bases between. Germline V CDR1 and CDR2: ENHRY, SYGVKD. CDR3 protein: CAISPVLSTTEAFF. Here the CDR3 DNA reads TGTGCCATCAGTCCGGTCTTATCGACCACTGAAGCTTTCTTT.

The chain carries TRBV4-2 and TRBJ2-1; D is possibly TRBD1 (6 bases). The V end was cut by 1 base, the J end by 8 bases, with 15 bases between. Germline V gene data show CDR1 as LGHNA and CDR2 as YNFKEQ. The CDR3 consists of 15 residues. CDR3 nucleotide sequence: TGTGCCAGCAGCCAAGGGTCGGGGACACGAGATGAGCAGTTCTTC. Protein product: CASSQGSGTRDEQFF.

The chain uses TRBV14 and TRBJ2-7; D is ambiguous. This CDR3 comprises 12 residues. CDR1 SGHDN and CDR2 FVKESK come from the germline V gene. V was cut by 4 bases and J by 4 bases, with 8 bases left in between. The CDR3 protein is CASSRAPYEQYF. The DNA of the CDR3 is TGTGCCAGCAGCCGGGCACCTTACGAGCAGTACTTC.

J is TRBJ2-3 and V is TRBV30; no definite D call. Germline V gives CDR1 GTSNPN, CDR2 SVGIG (reference sequence). There are 12 residues in the CDR3. V was shortened by 0 bases and J by 6 bases, with 7 bases between the two germline ends. The CDR3 nucleotides are TGTGCCTGGAGTGTACTAAGTGATACGCAGTATTTT. This sequence encodes CAWSVLSDTQYF. Combining the CDR3 with reference TRBV30 and TRBJ2-3 gives the whole variable domain SQTIHQWPATLVQPVGSPLSLECTVEGTSNPNLYWYRQAAGRGLQLLFYSVGIGQISSEVPQNLSASRPQDRQFILSSKKLLLSDSGFYLCAWSVLSDTQYFGPGTRLTVL.

The V and J genes are TRBV28 and TRBJ2-7, with 9 bases matching TRBD1. V shed 1 base and J 7 bases; nucleotides not matched to a gene: 8. This CDR3 is 15 amino acids long. Germline CDR1 is MDHEN and CDR2 is SYDVKM. This chain's CDR3 is CASSLSGRDRVEQYF. The CDR3 DNA reads TGTGCCAGCAGTTTATCAGGCCGGGACAGGGTAGAGCAGTACTTC. The full variable domain, in which reference TRBV28 and TRBJ2-7 provide the parts outside the CDR3, is DVKVTQSSRYLVKRTGEKVFLECVQDMDHENMFWYRQDPGLGLRLIYFSYDVKMKEKGDIPEGYSVSREKKERFSLILESASTNQTSMYLCASSLSGRDRVEQYFGPGTRLTVT.

V gene TRBV5-1 combines with J gene TRBJ2-7; either TRBD1 or TRBD2 may supply D (6 bases each). Germline CDR1 is SGHRS and CDR2 is YFSETQ. The V gene lost 4 bases and the J gene lost 1 base, with 12 bases spanning the gap. The CDR3 length is 14 residues. CDR3 sequence (DNA): TGCGCCAGCAGCCCGGGGGCAGGTTCCTACGAGCAGTACTTC. It yields the protein CASSPGAGSYEQYF.

This chain joins TRBV2 and TRBJ2-4; the D is unclear. Trimming took 0 bases from V and 1 from J, leaving 7 bases between them. Germline values: CDR1 SNHLY, CDR2 FYNNEI. CDR3 size: 15 residues. The CDR3 nucleotides read TGTGCCAGCAGTGAAGCGCTTCGGGCCAAAAACATTCAGTACTTC. This codes for CASSEALRAKNIQYF.

Turning to this clone: The identical CDR3 is also encoded by other nucleotide sequences in the sample. The chain joins TRBV27 to TRBJ2-3; D uncertain. The V gene's germline CDR1 is MNHEY and CDR2 SMNVEV (reference sequence). The V gene lost 5 bases and the J gene lost 2 bases, with 5 bases spanning the gap. The CDR3 is 12 amino acids. CDR3 region: CASSPTTDTQYF. In nucleotides, the CDR3 is TGTGCCAGCAGTCCCACCACAGATACGCAGTATTTT.

The chain recombines TRBV4-2 with TRBJ2-3, with D uncertain. Trimming stripped 0 bases from V and 3 bases from J, with 4 bases between. Germline assignment: CDR1 LGHNA and CDR2 YNFKEQ. This CDR3 comprises 13 residues. The CDR3 DNA reads as TGTGCCAGCAGCCAAGATCAGACAGATACGCAGTATTTT. Translated, it gives CASSQDQTDTQYF.

This clone was detected only once. J is TRBJ1-1 and V is TRBV6-8; D remains unclear. Per germline, CDR1 MNHGY and CDR2 SAAAGT. The length of the CDR3 is 13 residues. V lost 5 bases, J lost 0 bases, and 7 bases lay in between. The CDR3 sequence is CASSTALNTEAFF. The CDR3 coding sequence is TGTGCCAGCAGTACCGCCCTGAACACTGAAGCTTTCTTT.

V is TRBV6-5 and J is TRBJ1-2, with D unresolved. The CDR3 is 12 amino acids. The V end was cut by 5 bases, the J end by 4 bases, with 8 bases between. The germline V gene has CDR1 MNHEY and CDR2 SVGAGI. CDR3 sequence: CASSESSYGYTF. The CDR3 DNA is TGTGCCAGCAGTGAGAGTTCCTATGGCTACACCTTC.

This sequence joins TRBV9 and TRBJ1-1; D not resolved. V lost 3 bases to trimming and J lost 5 bases, with 8 bases between them. The V gene's germline CDR1 is SGDLS and CDR2 YYNGEE. The CDR3 runs 12 residues. This CDR3 reads CASSAWLTEAFF. The CDR3 coding sequence is TGTGCCAGCAGCGCGTGGTTAACTGAAGCTTTCTTT.

The V call is TRBV7-3, the J call TRBJ2-5, with D unresolved. CDR1 and CDR2 (germline): SGHTA, FQGTGA. V was cut by 5 bases and J by 7 bases, with 14 bases left in between. The CDR3 loop spans 13 amino acids. Here the CDR3 DNA reads TGTGCCAGCAGCCTGGATCGCCCAGGGACCCAGTACTTC. It codes for CASSLDRPGTQYF.

The chain couples TRBV6-1 to TRBJ1-5, with D perhaps matching TRBD1 (6 bases). Per the germline V gene, CDR1 is MNHNS and CDR2 is SASEGT. The CDR3 length is 12 residues. V gave up 5 bases and J gave up 5 bases, with 7 bases separating them. The CDR3 loop is CASSSGDQPQHF. The CDR3 nucleotides read TGTGCCAGCAGTTCAGGGGATCAGCCCCAGCATTTT.

The chain combines TRBV6-5 with TRBJ1-1; D call uncertain. The CDR3 loop spans 11 amino acids. The germline V gene has CDR1 MNHEY and CDR2 SVGAGI. Trimming took 2 bases from V and 11 from J, leaving 9 bases between them. CDR3 sequence (DNA): TGTGCCAGCAGTTACCTTGGATCCGCTTTCTTT. Translated: CASSYLGSAFF.

The chain combines TRBV10-1 with TRBJ1-6, with 10 bases aligning to TRBD1. Germline lookup yields CDR1 WNHNN and CDR2 SYGVQD (reference sequence). This CDR3 comprises 15 residues. With 4 bases clipped from V and 7 bases from J, the junction kept 4 bases outside the gene matches. The CDR3 reads CASSGDRGRNSPLHF. Written as DNA, the CDR3 is TGCGCCAGCAGTGGGGACAGGGGACGGAATTCACCCCTCCACTTT.

This sequence joins TRBV4-2 and TRBJ2-5; 9 nucleotides agree with TRBD2. The CDR3 has 19 amino acids. The germline V gene has CDR1 LGHNA and CDR2 YNFKEQ. The V segment lost 1 base and the J segment 2 bases; nucleotides outside the gene matches: 14. CDR3 in amino acids: CASSQASSEAGGRQETQYF. CDR3 nucleotides: TGTGCCAGCAGCCAAGCTTCTTCCGAAGCGGGGGGCCGACAAGAGACCCAGTACTTC.

V is TRBV6-5 and J is TRBJ1-4; D unclear. V lost 10 bases, J lost 0 bases, and 12 bases lay in between. The CDR3 has 14 residues. CDR1 is MNHEY, CDR2 SVGAGI, per germline. CDR3 sequence reads: CATRRDATNEKLFF. For the CDR3, the DNA is TGTGCCACCCGACGCGATGCAACTAATGAAAAACTGTTTTTT.

This clone was picked up a small number of times. The DNA of the CDR3 is TGTGCCAGCAGCTTAAGTACAGGGGACGTCTCTCAGCCCCAGCATTTT. Amino acid sequence: CASSLSTGDVSQPQHF. The chain joins TRBV7-2 to TRBJ1-5; TRBD1 agrees at 7 bases. Per the germline V gene, CDR1 is SGHTA and CDR2 is FQGNSA. Germline trimming cut 2 bases from V and 6 bases from J; bases unmatched to any gene: 10. The CDR3 contains 16 residues.

On this clone itself: The limits of the CDR3 on the DNA are not certain, so only TCRdb's listed CDR3 is given. V usage is TRBV28 and J usage is TRBJ1-5. The CDR3 numbers 16 amino acids, ends counted. Per germline, CDR1 MDHEN and CDR2 SYDVKM. The CDR3 here is CASSSSDQWPNQPQHF.

This sequence joins TRBV14 and TRBJ1-5, with a weak D call TRBD1 (5 bases). V was cut by 4 bases and J by 0 bases, with 16 bases left in between. Germline V CDR1 and CDR2: SGHDN, FVKESK. CDR3 length: 17 amino acids. CDR3 DNA sequence: TGTGCCAGCAGCCGAAACAGCGGAACAGGTAGCAATCAGCCCCAGCATTTT. Translated: CASSRNSGTGSNQPQHF. The variable domain in full, with the rest retrieved from reference TRBV14 and TRBJ1-5, is EAGVTQFPSHSVIEKGQTVTLRCDPISGHDNLYWYRRVMGKEIKFLLHFVKESKQDESGMPNNRFLAERTGGTYSTLKVQPAELEDSGVYFCASSRNSGTGSNQPQHFGDGTRLSIL.

The J gene is TRBJ2-7, the V gene TRBV10-3; 9 nucleotides align to TRBD1. V was clipped by 3 bases and J by 4 bases; unmatched bases: 7. CDR3 length: 15 residues. CDR1 is ENHRY, CDR2 SYGVKD, per germline. This CDR3 reads CAISESWTGVYEQYF. Written as DNA, the CDR3 is TGTGCCATCAGTGAAAGCTGGACAGGGGTGTACGAGCAGTACTTC.

The chain employs TRBV4-2 and TRBJ2-7, with D perhaps matching TRBD2 (6 bases). The V gene's germline CDR1 is LGHNA and CDR2 YNFKEQ. V lost 2 bases, J lost 6 bases, and 17 bases lay in between. The CDR3 runs to 15 residues. DNA of the CDR3: TGTGCCAGCAGCCAAATATCGGGCGGGGAGGTCGAGCAGTACTTC. This gives the protein CASSQISGGEVEQYF.

In nucleotides, the CDR3 is TGTGCCAGCAGTGATACAGGGCGCGGCAATCAGCCCCAGCATTTT. It yields the protein CASSDTGRGNQPQHF. The chain has TRBV2 and TRBJ1-5; tentative D call: TRBD1 (6 bases). The V end was cut by 3 bases, the J end by 2 bases, with 11 bases between. Germline V lookup: CDR1 SNHLY, CDR2 FYNNEI. The length of the CDR3 is 15 residues.

Only one count was recorded for this clone. The gene calls are TRBV29-1 and TRBJ2-2; D perhaps matches TRBD2 (6 bases). Germline V gene lookup returns CDR1 SQVTM and CDR2 ANQGSEA. Trimming shortened V by 4 bases and J by 1 base, and 16 bases separated the two germline ends. CDR3 length equals 16 residues. CDR3 DNA sequence: TGCAGCGTTGTGGGGGGAGGTTTGGGGAACACCGGGGAGCTGTTTTTT. Its protein is CSVVGGGLGNTGELFF.

This clone came up a few times. V gene TRBV28 combines with J gene TRBJ1-2; possibly TRBD1 for D (6 bases). CDR3 length: 13 residues. Germline V gene data show CDR1 as MDHEN and CDR2 as SYDVKM. Trimming shortened V by 5 bases and J by 8 bases, and 15 bases separated the two germline ends. The CDR3 DNA reads as TGTGCCAGCAGTCTGACAGGCGTAGGGGGCTACACCTTC. It codes for CASSLTGVGGYTF.